This TCR beta chain appears in the sequencing data of a study of T cells after yellow fever vaccination. Whole-study results and caveats: Abundant contaminating clonotypes from the bulk population could appear in FACS-sorted repertoires. Some clonotypes were seen in both the CD4 and the CD8 compartments. These made up a small share and likely arose from convergent recombination. On re-exposure, the response was weaker but peaked faster, at day 5 versus 15. Post-booster repertoires contained most primary-vaccination clones again (about 95% CD4, roughly 91% CD8).

This clonotype has a handful of counts. Its specificity is not known. The CDR3 extends over 8 amino acids. Germline V gene data show CDR1 as SGHTS and CDR2 as YDEGEE. The V end was cut by 7 bases, the J end by 12 bases, with 8 bases between. A single record per CDR3 protein comes from TCRdb applying MiXCR to the 5' RACE reads. The sample holds more than 250,000 distinct CDR3 sequences, 6.8% seen once. This chain connects TRBV5-8 to TRBJ2-7, with D unresolved. This TCR was recovered from a man between 18 and 35 years old who received the YFV17D yellow fever vaccine. This material consisted of PBMCs, taken about 41 days after the first yellow fever vaccination. The CDR3: CASVSLYV. Written as DNA, the CDR3 is TGTGCCAGCGTTAGTCTGTACGTC.